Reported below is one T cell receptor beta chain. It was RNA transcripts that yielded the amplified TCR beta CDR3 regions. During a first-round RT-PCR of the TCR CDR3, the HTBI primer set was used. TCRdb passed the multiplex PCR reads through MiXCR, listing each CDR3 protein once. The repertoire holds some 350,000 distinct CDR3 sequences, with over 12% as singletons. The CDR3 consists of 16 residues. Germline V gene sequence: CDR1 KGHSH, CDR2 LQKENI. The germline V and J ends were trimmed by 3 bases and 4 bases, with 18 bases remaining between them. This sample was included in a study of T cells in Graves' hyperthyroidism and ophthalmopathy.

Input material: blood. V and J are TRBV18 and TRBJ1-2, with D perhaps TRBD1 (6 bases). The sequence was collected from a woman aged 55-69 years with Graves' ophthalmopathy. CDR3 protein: CASSPPSPGESYGYTF. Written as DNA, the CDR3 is TGTGCCAGCTCACCCCCCTCCCCAGGGGAATCCTATGGCTACACCTTC.